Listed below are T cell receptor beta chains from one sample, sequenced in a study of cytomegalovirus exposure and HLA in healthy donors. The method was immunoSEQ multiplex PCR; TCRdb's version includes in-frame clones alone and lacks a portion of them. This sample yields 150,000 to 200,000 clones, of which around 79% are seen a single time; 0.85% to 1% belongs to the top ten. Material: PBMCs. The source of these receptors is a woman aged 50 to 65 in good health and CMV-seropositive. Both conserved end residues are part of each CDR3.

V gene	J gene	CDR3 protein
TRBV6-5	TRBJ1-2	CASKPPGVAGYGYTF
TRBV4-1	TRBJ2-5	CASSFRLAEKGETQYF
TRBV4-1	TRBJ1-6	CASSQGTAQNSPLHF
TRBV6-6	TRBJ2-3	CASSYPDTYTDTQYF
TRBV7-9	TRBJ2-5	CSSSVGTSGQETQYF
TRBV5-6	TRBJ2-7	CASSFTGPYEQYF
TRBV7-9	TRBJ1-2	CASSPRRGLYGYTF
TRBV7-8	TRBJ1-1	CASSFQTAGTMNTEAFF
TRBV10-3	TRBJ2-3	CAISESGLGPTDTQYF
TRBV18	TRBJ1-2	CASSPKQGFSNYGYTF
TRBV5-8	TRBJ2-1	CASSPVVSSGVKQFF
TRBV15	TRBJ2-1	CATNERDRGNEQFF
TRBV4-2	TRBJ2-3	CASSQDLTASGYSDTQYF
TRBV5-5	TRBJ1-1	CASTRDLASNTEAFF
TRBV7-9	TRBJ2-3	CASSAGTSGRHQDTQYF
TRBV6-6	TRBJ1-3	CASSYSSGLGNTIYF
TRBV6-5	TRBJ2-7	CASSYNGTGGPYEQYF
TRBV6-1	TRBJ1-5	CASSEWGGGHQPQHF
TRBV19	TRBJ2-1	CASSTPGRKGLNEQFF
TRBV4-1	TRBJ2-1	CASSQDDQRGYNEQFF
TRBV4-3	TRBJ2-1	CASSQEASGGGEQFF
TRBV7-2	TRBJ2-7	CASSLTAGALREQYF
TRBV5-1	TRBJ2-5	CASSLSTPGGGQETQYF
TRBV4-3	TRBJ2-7	CASSQTPGGFYEQYF
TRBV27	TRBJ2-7	CASSNYIGYEQYF
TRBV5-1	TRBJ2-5	CASSLGTLAGGQETQYF
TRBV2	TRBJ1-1	CASSEGRSTEAFF
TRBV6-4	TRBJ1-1	CASSPEGGTEAFF